Listed below are T cell receptor beta chains from one sample, sequenced in a study of blood T cell repertoires in COVID-19. Here immunoSEQ multiplex PCR was the method, and the copy in TCRdb shows in-frame clones only, minus some. Of hundreds of thousands of clones in the sample, about 91% were seen once. Material: PBMCs or T cells enriched from blood (not recorded which). The receptors originated from a woman aged 40 to 50 who had recovered from COVID-19. Both conserved end residues are part of each CDR3. A D gene is named only where the DNA matches it firmly. For some rows the clone size is stated as once, few or many, or as a class when expanded; others skip it.

V gene: TRBV2
J gene: TRBJ1-5
D gene: .
clone size: .
CDR3 protein: CASSGGYSNQPQHF
CDR3 DNA: TGTGCCAGCAGTGGCGGATATAGCAATCAGCCCCAGCATTTT

V gene: TRBV7-2
J gene: TRBJ1-1
D gene: TRBD1
clone size: .
CDR3 protein: CASSLPNRGRSTEAFF
CDR3 DNA: TGTGCCAGCAGCTTACCCAACAGGGGGCGGAGCACTGAAGCTTTCTTT

V gene: TRBV5-8
J gene: TRBJ2-5
D gene: TRBD1
clone size: .
CDR3 protein: CASSLAWGQGAETQYF
CDR3 DNA: TGTGCCAGCAGCTTGGCCTGGGGACAGGGGGCAGAGACCCAGTACTTC

V gene: TRBV24-1
J gene: TRBJ1-5
D gene: .
clone size: few
CDR3 protein: CATSDSISGPQHF
CDR3 DNA: TGTGCCACCAGTGATTCCATCTCGGGGCCCCAGCATTTT

V gene: TRBV18
J gene: TRBJ2-4
D gene: TRBD2
clone size: .
CDR3 protein: CASSPRNSGLAKFTGGF
CDR3 DNA: TGTGCCAGCTCACCACGAAATTCGGGACTAGCGAAATTCACAGGAGGCTTC

V gene: TRBV21-1
J gene: TRBJ1-1
D gene: .
clone size: .
CDR3 protein: CASSESGQADTEAFF
CDR3 DNA: TGTGCCAGCAGCGAAAGTGGACAGGCCGACACTGAAGCTTTCTTT

V gene: TRBV10-2
J gene: TRBJ2-7
D gene: .
clone size: .
CDR3 protein: CASSEPTFTYEQYF
CDR3 DNA: TGCGCCAGCAGTGAGCCCACATTTACCTACGAGCAGTACTTC

V gene: TRBV19
J gene: TRBJ1-2
D gene: TRBD1
clone size: .
CDR3 protein: CASSMGQTNYGYTF
CDR3 DNA: TGTGCCAGTAGTATGGGACAGACTAACTATGGCTACACCTTC

V gene: TRBV11-2
J gene: TRBJ1-1
D gene: .
clone size: .
CDR3 protein: CASSPLGREVRTTGAFF
CDR3 DNA: TGTGCCAGCAGCCCTCTCGGGAGGGAAGTCCGTACAACAGGGGCTTTCTTT

V gene: TRBV5-1
J gene: TRBJ1-4
D gene: .
clone size: once
CDR3 protein: CASSLGAKDEKLFF
CDR3 DNA: TGCGCCAGCAGCTTGGGGGCCAAGGATGAAAAACTGTTTTTT

V gene: TRBV7-2
J gene: TRBJ2-7
D gene: .
clone size: .
CDR3 protein: CASSSRGYEQYF
CDR3 DNA: TGTGCCAGCAGCTCAAGGGGGTACGAGCAGTACTTC

V gene: TRBV3-1/TRBV3-2
J gene: TRBJ1-1
D gene: .
clone size: .
CDR3 protein: CASSTRQSRTEAFF
CDR3 DNA: TGTGCCAGCAGCACCCGACAGAGTCGGACTGAAGCTTTCTTT

V gene: TRBV7-9
J gene: TRBJ2-3
D gene: TRBD1
clone size: .
CDR3 protein: CASSTPGQRTDTQYF
CDR3 DNA: TGTGCCAGCAGCACCCCGGGACAGAGAACAGATACGCAGTATTTT

V gene: TRBV19
J gene: TRBJ2-1
D gene: TRBD1
clone size: once
CDR3 protein: CASSNQGAGEQFF
CDR3 DNA: TGTGCCAGTAGTAATCAGGGGGCCGGTGAGCAGTTCTTC

V gene: TRBV19
J gene: TRBJ2-1
D gene: .
clone size: .
CDR3 protein: CASSIDWANEQFF
CDR3 DNA: TGTGCCAGTAGTATAGACTGGGCTAATGAGCAGTTCTTC

V gene: TRBV6-1
J gene: TRBJ1-2
D gene: TRBD1
clone size: once
CDR3 protein: CASSEASGQGVYGYTF
CDR3 DNA: TGTGCCAGCAGTGAAGCTAGCGGACAGGGAGTCTATGGCTACACCTTC

V gene: TRBV7-3
J gene: TRBJ2-1
D gene: TRBD2
clone size: .
CDR3 protein: CASSLSSGAEQFF
CDR3 DNA: TGTGCCAGCAGCTTATCTAGCGGGGCTGAGCAGTTCTTC

V gene: TRBV11-2
J gene: TRBJ2-3
D gene: TRBD2
clone size: .
CDR3 protein: CASSYSGGPADTQYF
CDR3 DNA: TGTGCCAGCAGTTATAGCGGGGGTCCCGCAGATACGCAGTATTTT

V gene: TRBV4-1
J gene: TRBJ2-7
D gene: .
clone size: .
CDR3 protein: CASSQEDSYEQYF
CDR3 DNA: TGCGCCAGCAGCCAGGAAGACAGCTACGAGCAGTACTTC

V gene: TRBV19
J gene: TRBJ2-1
D gene: TRBD1
clone size: .
CDR3 protein: CASSVRQGIEQFF
CDR3 DNA: TGTGCCAGTAGTGTCCGACAGGGGATCGAGCAGTTCTTC

V gene: TRBV29-1
J gene: TRBJ2-2
D gene: .
clone size: .
CDR3 protein: CSVATGTNTGELFF
CDR3 DNA: TGCAGCGTGGCGACAGGAACGAACACCGGGGAGCTGTTTTTT

V gene: TRBV30
J gene: TRBJ1-4
D gene: .
clone size: .
CDR3 protein: CAWSVRGAGNEKLFF
CDR3 DNA: TGTGCCTGGAGTGTACGGGGGGCTGGTAATGAAAAACTGTTTTTT

V gene: TRBV27
J gene: TRBJ1-1
D gene: .
clone size: .
CDR3 protein: CASSQSGGLNTEAFF
CDR3 DNA: TGTGCCAGCAGCCAAAGCGGGGGACTCAACACTGAAGCTTTCTTT

V gene: TRBV25-1
J gene: TRBJ2-5
D gene: TRBD2
clone size: .
CDR3 protein: CASSPTSGGPETQYF
CDR3 DNA: TGTGCCAGCAGCCCTACTAGCGGGGGCCCGGAGACCCAGTACTTC

V gene: TRBV11-2
J gene: TRBJ2-7
D gene: .
clone size: .
CDR3 protein: CASSLVEYEQYF
CDR3 DNA: TGTGCCAGCAGCTTGGTAGAATACGAGCAGTACTTC

V gene: TRBV21-1
J gene: TRBJ2-5
D gene: .
clone size: .
CDR3 protein: CASSKVQQAGETQYF
CDR3 DNA: TGTGCCAGCAGCAAAGTACAACAGGCCGGAGAGACCCAGTACTTC

V gene: TRBV3-1/TRBV3-2
J gene: TRBJ1-2
D gene: .
clone size: .
CDR3 protein: CASSPFSGYTF
CDR3 DNA: TGTGCCAGCAGCCCCTTTTCGGGATACACCTTC

V gene: TRBV2
J gene: TRBJ2-7
D gene: TRBD1
clone size: once
CDR3 protein: CASSVVSTGLEQYF
CDR3 DNA: TGTGCCAGCAGTGTGGTATCGACAGGGCTTGAGCAGTACTTC

V gene: TRBV7-2
J gene: TRBJ2-3
D gene: .
clone size: .
CDR3 protein: CASSRLTGSTDTQYF
CDR3 DNA: TGTGCCAGCAGCCGCCTTACTGGTAGCACAGATACGCAGTATTTT

V gene: TRBV2
J gene: TRBJ2-7
D gene: .
clone size: .
CDR3 protein: CASSGIYPYEQYF
CDR3 DNA: TGTGCCAGCAGTGGTATCTACCCCTACGAGCAGTACTTC

V gene: TRBV4-1
J gene: TRBJ2-7
D gene: .
clone size: .
CDR3 protein: CASSLRDTDSYEQYF
CDR3 DNA: TGCGCCAGCAGCCTCAGGGACACCGACTCCTACGAGCAGTACTTC

V gene: TRBV5-1
J gene: TRBJ2-1
D gene: TRBD2
clone size: .
CDR3 protein: CASSLAASGAGHNEQFF
CDR3 DNA: TGCGCCAGCAGCTTGGCGGCTAGCGGAGCCGGCCACAATGAGCAGTTCTTC

V gene: TRBV5-1
J gene: TRBJ2-7
D gene: TRBD2
clone size: .
CDR3 protein: CASSYWGLDDPYEQYF
CDR3 DNA: TGCGCCAGCAGCTACTGGGGACTAGACGATCCCTACGAGCAGTACTTC

V gene: TRBV7-2
J gene: TRBJ1-2
D gene: .
clone size: once
CDR3 protein: CASSTRVSGYTF
CDR3 DNA: TGTGCCAGCAGCACGAGGGTTTCTGGCTACACCTTC

V gene: TRBV6-6
J gene: TRBJ1-1
D gene: TRBD1
clone size: .
CDR3 protein: CASSPDRLQGWNTEAFF
CDR3 DNA: TGTGCCAGCAGTCCGGATCGGTTACAGGGGTGGAACACTGAAGCTTTCTTT

V gene: TRBV11-3
J gene: TRBJ1-6
D gene: .
clone size: .
CDR3 protein: CASSLVPGGSYNSPLHF
CDR3 DNA: TGTGCCAGCAGCTTAGTTCCGGGTGGCTCCTATAATTCACCCCTCCACTTT

V gene: TRBV4-3
J gene: TRBJ2-7
D gene: TRBD1
clone size: .
CDR3 protein: CASSQSGQGTYEQYF
CDR3 DNA: TGCGCCAGCAGCCAATCCGGACAGGGCACCTACGAGCAGTACTTC

V gene: TRBV7-2
J gene: TRBJ2-1
D gene: TRBD2
clone size: .
CDR3 protein: CASSSRGLDFSYNEQFF
CDR3 DNA: TGTGCCAGCAGCTCTAGGGGACTAGATTTCTCCTACAATGAGCAGTTCTTC

V gene: TRBV4-3
J gene: TRBJ1-4
D gene: .
clone size: .
CDR3 protein: CASSQDRGEKLFF
CDR3 DNA: TGCGCCAGCAGCCAAGACCGGGGTGAAAAACTGTTTTTT

V gene: TRBV7-2
J gene: TRBJ2-7
D gene: TRBD2
clone size: .
CDR3 protein: CASRSSGRHSYEQYF
CDR3 DNA: TGTGCCAGCCGATCTAGCGGGAGGCACTCCTACGAGCAGTACTTC

V gene: TRBV18
J gene: TRBJ2-7
D gene: .
clone size: .
CDR3 protein: CASSLGAQTYEQYF
CDR3 DNA: TGTGCCAGCTCACTAGGGGCTCAGACCTACGAGCAGTACTTC

V gene: TRBV6-8
J gene: TRBJ2-6
D gene: .
clone size: .
CDR3 protein: CASIPSGANVLTF
CDR3 DNA: TGTGCCAGCATTCCATCTGGGGCCAACGTCCTGACTTTC

V gene: TRBV9
J gene: TRBJ2-7
D gene: TRBD2
clone size: .
CDR3 protein: CASSVASGGPYEQYF
CDR3 DNA: TGTGCCAGCAGCGTAGCTAGCGGGGGCCCTTACGAGCAGTACTTC

V gene: TRBV11-1
J gene: TRBJ2-3
D gene: TRBD2
clone size: .
CDR3 protein: CASSSYPRREEDTQYF
CDR3 DNA: TGTGCCAGCAGCTCCTACCCAAGACGGGAGGAAGATACGCAGTATTTT

V gene: TRBV2
J gene: TRBJ1-4
D gene: TRBD1
clone size: .
CDR3 protein: CASSERQGAPEKLFF
CDR3 DNA: TGTGCCAGCAGTGAGCGACAGGGGGCGCCTGAAAAACTGTTTTTT

V gene: TRBV2
J gene: TRBJ1-6
D gene: .
clone size: .
CDR3 protein: CASSGQVDNSPLHF
CDR3 DNA: TGTGCCAGCAGTGGACAGGTAGATAATTCACCCCTCCACTTT

V gene: TRBV19
J gene: TRBJ2-7
D gene: TRBD1
clone size: .
CDR3 protein: CASSTSGQGTYEQYF
CDR3 DNA: TGTGCCAGTAGTACTTCGGGACAGGGGACCTACGAGCAGTACTTC

V gene: TRBV30
J gene: TRBJ2-7
D gene: .
clone size: .
CDR3 protein: CAWENWAGNYEQYF
CDR3 DNA: TGTGCCTGGGAGAATTGGGCAGGAAACTACGAGCAGTACTTC

V gene: TRBV19
J gene: TRBJ1-1
D gene: TRBD1
clone size: .
CDR3 protein: CASSIGAGGPMNTEAFF
CDR3 DNA: TGTGCCAGTAGTATTGGGGCAGGGGGCCCAATGAACACTGAAGCTTTCTTT

V gene: TRBV4-2
J gene: TRBJ1-4
D gene: .
clone size: .
CDR3 protein: CASSQEMGRGEKLFF
CDR3 DNA: TGTGCCAGCAGCCAAGAAATGGGGCGAGGTGAAAAACTGTTTTTT

V gene: TRBV6-5
J gene: TRBJ1-1
D gene: .
clone size: .
CDR3 protein: CASSYEMGGDTEAFF
CDR3 DNA: TGTGCCAGCAGTTACGAGATGGGAGGGGACACTGAAGCTTTCTTT

V gene: TRBV28
J gene: TRBJ2-2
D gene: TRBD1
clone size: .
CDR3 protein: CASRGQGWTGELFF
CDR3 DNA: TGTGCCAGCAGGGGACAGGGGTGGACCGGGGAGCTGTTTTTT

V gene: TRBV7-2
J gene: TRBJ2-1
D gene: TRBD2
clone size: once
CDR3 protein: CASSLAGTGGSYNEQFF
CDR3 DNA: TGTGCCAGCAGCTTAGCGGGGACGGGAGGGTCCTACAATGAGCAGTTCTTC